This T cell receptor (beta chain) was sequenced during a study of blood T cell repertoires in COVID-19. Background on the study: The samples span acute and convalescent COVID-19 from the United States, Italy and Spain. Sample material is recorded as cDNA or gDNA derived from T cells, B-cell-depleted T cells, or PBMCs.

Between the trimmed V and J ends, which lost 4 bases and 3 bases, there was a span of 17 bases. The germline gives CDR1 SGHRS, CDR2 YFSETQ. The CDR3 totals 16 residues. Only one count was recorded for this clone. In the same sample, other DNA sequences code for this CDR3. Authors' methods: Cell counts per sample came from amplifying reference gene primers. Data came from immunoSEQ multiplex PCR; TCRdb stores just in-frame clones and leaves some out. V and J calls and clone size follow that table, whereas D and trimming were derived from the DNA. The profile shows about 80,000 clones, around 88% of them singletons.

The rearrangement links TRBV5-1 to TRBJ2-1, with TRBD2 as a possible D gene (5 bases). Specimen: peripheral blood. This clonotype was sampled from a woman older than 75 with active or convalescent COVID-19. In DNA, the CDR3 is TGCGCCAGCAGCCCCGGGTCCAGAGAGGGCTACAATGAGCAGTTCTTC. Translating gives CASSPGSREGYNEQFF. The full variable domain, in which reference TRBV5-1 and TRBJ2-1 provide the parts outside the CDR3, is KAGVTQTPRYLIKTRGQQVTLSCSPISGHRSVSWYQQTPGQGLQFLFEYFSETQRNKGNFPGRFSGRQFSNSRSEMNVSTLELGDSALYLCASSPGSREGYNEQFFGPGTRLTVL.